The sequence of this TCR beta chain was determined in a study of regulatory T cells in long-lasting Graves disease. Turning to the study itself: Newly diagnosed Graves' patients had taken antithyroid drugs under 3 months.

This sample's time point: newly diagnosed GD, antithyroid drugs for less than 3 months. TCR sequences were obtained from RNA taken from PBMCs. Library construction for TCR beta used iRepertoire HTBI primers and Arm-PCR of CDR3 regions. In TCRdb, the multiplex PCR reads were re-called with MiXCR into one record per CDR3 protein. This table has approximately 270,000 distinct CDR3 sequences, approximately 18% appearing once. This clonotype was detected a few times. These data were likewise used in another study, on T cells in Graves' hyperthyroidism and ophthalmopathy.

The sample in question was peripheral blood mononuclear cells (PBMCs), obtained at new diagnosis, from a patient treated with antithyroid drugs. This clonotype was obtained from a woman aged 25 to 39 with Graves disease.

This CDR3 is CASSQERLGGEKLFF. DNA for the CDR3: TGTGCCAGCAGCCAAGAAAGGCTGGGGGGCGAAAAACTGTTTTTT. The gene calls are TRBV4-2 and TRBJ1-4, with D maybe TRBD1 (6 bases). This CDR3 has 15 residues. V lost 0 bases and J lost 8, with 13 bases in between. Germline V gives CDR1 LGHNA, CDR2 YNFKEQ.